This paragraph reports one T cell receptor (beta chain). In its sample, this clonotype was seen a few times. Its recognized antigen is unknown. The sample holds no much larger clone one base away, and base qualities are not on file. Systemically healthy Caucasian individuals from Russia, 39 in total and aged about 6 to 100 years, were included as donors. Ten milliliters of peripheral blood were drawn from each donor into EDTA-treated Vacutainer tubes. PBMCs were isolated by Ficoll-Paque density-gradient centrifugation, with at least 6.5 million obtained per sample. Total RNA was extracted from PBMCs with Trizol reagent, with at least 6 micrograms obtained per sample. Naive CD45RAhigh/CD27high T cell percentages were measured by flow cytometry on a PBMC aliquot from every donor. The library relied on 5' RACE. TCRdb names Illumina HiSeq 2500 as the instrument used. The second PCR ran for roughly 7 to 12 cycles and used a J-beta primer mix along with a sample-barcoded 5' primer. A unique molecular identifier was introduced onto each TCR beta cDNA molecule by a template-switch 5' adaptor carrying 12 random nucleotides. Each sample yielded at least 3 million CDR3-containing paired-end reads. First-strand cDNA synthesis was performed from all RNA using the Mint cDNA synthesis kit, with priming by a TRBC-specific oligonucleotide. Following uracil-DNA glycosylase treatment, all cDNA underwent a first 18-cycle PCR with the universal primers M1SS and BC2_uni_R. The paper's processing steps were these. Each sample was normalized by randomly selecting 1 million high-quality reads, each carrying a distinct molecular identifier. Instead of being binned into consensus sequences, reads that shared molecular identifiers were thrown out. MiTCR, set to a Q25 quality threshold and the strictest error-elimination algorithm, was used for CDR3 identification, clonotype clustering and error correction. A nonparametric unseen species model using Euler transformation provided a lower-bound estimate of total TCR beta diversity. The raw public reads went through TCRdb reprocessing: fastp at Q25, MiXCR clone calling, in-frame beta chains kept. For every CDR3 protein sequence, its rows merge into one entry that carries the most common genes and DNA. The V and J calls come from TCRdb's annotation, not from the publication. This sample holds 850,000 to 1,100,000 distinct CDR3 sequences; less than 45% were observed only once. Less than 15% of the sample lies in the top ten.

These data belong to a study of blood T cells in healthy people across ages (dated by TCRdb to between 2015 and 2016). A note on the overall study: Template switching captured roughly one uniquely barcoded TCR beta cDNA molecule per two T cells in model experiments. Donors of different ages were randomly distributed across sequencing lanes to avoid experimental bias. The study measured age-related changes in TCR beta repertoire diversity using deep sequencing normalized with unique cDNA molecular identifiers. For two donors (one aged 18 to 30 and one aged 80 or older), the study analyzed two additional independent replicas of 1 million unique cDNA reads from the same blood draw. The donors were divided into four age groups: young (average about 15 years), middle-aged (approximately 39), aged (about 60) and long-lived (about 80). On the study overall, not on this receptor specifically: A strong correlation was found between observed TCR beta diversity and the percentage of naive T cells measured by flow cytometry. Because profiling used bulk unsorted PBMCs, naive and antigen-experienced compartments could not be compared conclusively. As age increased, observed TCR beta diversity per million T cells dropped in a roughly linear way, and a significant reduction was already evident by age 40. Because the CMV infection status of the donors was unknown, age-related changes in expanded clonotypes may potentially have been confounded. Estimates of total diversity from one million sequenced T cells were regarded as lower bounds and underestimates. Compared with the aged group, the long-lived group had more naive CD4+ T cells, fewer expanded clones and increased TCR diversity, a pattern suggesting age selection.

Via the germline V gene (reference sequence), CDR1 is DFQATT and CDR2 SNEGSKA. Reading from cysteine to phenylalanine, the CDR3 counts 17 amino acids. The DNA shown is the 51-base CDR3, in frame from base 1. This sequence was found in a man in his late teens or twenties in good health. In this chain, TRBV20-1 is recombined with TRBJ2-7, with a tentative D gene TRBD2 over 5 matching bases. The J call is doubtful: the DNA matches TRBJ2-5 better. The sample consisted of blood. The DNA reads TGCAGTGCTAGAGATCTGGCTAGCCCTAACGCTCAAGAGACCCAGTACTTC. Its protein product is CSARDLASPNAQETQYF.